Listed here are 13 T cell receptor beta chains from one sample, sequenced in a study of shared clonotypes between healthy human individuals. Clones were sequenced by immunoSEQ multiplex PCR, and TCRdb holds only the in-frame ones, with some missing. The profile shows roughly 2.4 million clones, around 95% of them singletons. Sequenced input: naive CD4+ T cells sorted from blood. As to subset: CD45RA+ positively selected. The receptors were gathered from a man aged 18 to 29 in good health.

The chain combines TRBV4-1 with TRBJ2-4, with D possibly matching TRBD1 (6 bases). Trimming removed 1 base from V and 5 bases from J, with 18 bases in between. This CDR3 is 17 amino acids long. The germline V gene has CDR1 MGHRA and CDR2 YSYEKL. DNA of the CDR3: TGCGCCAGCAGCCAAGTCGGACAGACGCCCGGGGAAAACATTCAGTACTTC. Protein product: CASSQVGQTPGENIQYF.

This clone was seen a single time. The chain employs TRBV5-1 and TRBJ2-3, with TRBD2 identical over 7 bases. The germline V gene has CDR1 SGHRS and CDR2 YFSETQ. V dropped 3 bases and J dropped 0; count of bases not matched to a gene: 7. CDR3 size: 16 residues. Written as DNA, the CDR3 is TGCGCCAGCAGCTCAGGGACTACCACTAGCACAGATACGCAGTATTTT. It is translated as CASSSGTTTSTDTQYF.

This clone was detected once. J is TRBJ2-7 and V is TRBV4-1, with TRBD2 matching over 8 bases. CDR1 and CDR2 (germline): MGHRA, YSYEKL. CDR3 length: 14 amino acids. With V trimmed by 5 bases and J by 5 bases, 8 bases remained unmatched. In DNA form, the CDR3 reads TGCGCCAGCAGCGGAGCGGGAGCTAAGAACGAGCAGTACTTC. Translating it yields CASSGAGAKNEQYF.

The chain combines TRBV28 with TRBJ2-7; TRBD1 matches 9 bases. Germline V CDR1 and CDR2: MDHEN, SYDVKM. The CDR3 runs 16 residues. J lost 0 bases, V lost 2 bases, and 5 bases had no gene match. The CDR3 protein is CASSLLQGASSYEQYF. The CDR3 DNA sequence: TGTGCCAGCAGTTTACTACAGGGGGCGAGCTCCTACGAGCAGTACTTC. Full variable domain (missing parts from reference TRBV28 and TRBJ2-7): DVKVTQSSRYLVKRTGEKVFLECVQDMDHENMFWYRQDPGLGLRLIYFSYDVKMKEKGDIPEGYSVSREKKERFSLILESASTNQTSMYLCASSLLQGASSYEQYFGPGTRLTVT.

The chain is built from TRBV10-3 and TRBJ1-3; TRBD1 aligns across 7 bases. This CDR3 spans 13 amino acids. Trimming removed 6 bases from V and 1 base from J; junction bases left unmatched: 0. From germline, CDR1 is ENHRY and CDR2 SYGVKD. CDR3 sequence: CAIRDRSGNTIYF. The CDR3 DNA sequence: TGTGCCATCAGGGACAGGTCTGGAAACACCATATATTTT.

For this clone: Other DNA variants within this sample encode the same CDR3. The V call is TRBV10-3, the J call TRBJ2-5; maybe TRBD1 (6 bases). The CDR3 length is 13 residues. From germline, CDR1 is ENHRY and CDR2 SYGVKD. Trimming pared 4 bases from V and 3 bases from J, leaving 9 bases between. Written as DNA, the CDR3 is TGTGCCATCAGTGGAGGACAGAAAGAGACCCAGTACTTC. It specifies CAISGGQKETQYF.

This sequence joins TRBV5-4 and TRBJ1-1; 9 nucleotides agree with TRBD1. Germline values: CDR1 SGHNT, CDR2 YYREEE (reference sequence). After removal of 0 bases from V and 3 bases from J, the junction contained 3 bases not matched to a gene. The CDR3 has 15 residues. The CDR3 sequence: CASSLEGQGYTEAFF. The DNA of the CDR3 is TGTGCCAGCAGCTTGGAGGGACAGGGATACACTGAAGCTTTCTTT.

V and J are TRBV6-5 and TRBJ2-1; 11 bases map to TRBD2. Germline CDR1 is MNHEY and CDR2 is SVGAGI. V gave up 8 bases and J gave up 6 bases; unmatched junction bases: 9. This CDR3 has 15 residues. The CDR3 loop reads CASLSLAGGSNEQFF. The DNA for the CDR3 is TGTGCCAGCTTATCTTTAGCGGGAGGGTCCAATGAGCAGTTCTTC.

The V and J genes are TRBV6-1 and TRBJ2-7, with 9 bases that match TRBD1. Germline lookup yields CDR1 MNHNS and CDR2 SASEGT. The CDR3 totals 13 residues. J was trimmed by 4 bases and V by 7 bases; bases with no gene match: 5. This CDR3 reads CASNPGTGYEQYF. As DNA, the CDR3 is TGTGCCAGCAACCCGGGGACAGGGTACGAGCAGTACTTC.

The chain couples TRBV11-3 to TRBJ2-1; 11 bases are a match to TRBD1. The CDR3 contains 16 residues. CDR1 is SGHNT, CDR2 YENEEA, per germline. V lost 1 base, J lost 5 bases, and 4 bases stayed unmatched. The CDR3 DNA follows: TGTGCCAGCAGCTTAGGGGGGACAGGGGGTAACAATGAGCAGTTCTTC. Protein: CASSLGGTGGNNEQFF.

As to this clone: Other DNA sequences within the sample encode an identical CDR3. This chain links TRBV5-1 with TRBJ1-2; no clear D. The CDR3 is 13 residues long. The germline V gene encodes CDR1 SGHRS and CDR2 YFSETQ. V lost 4 bases, J lost 0 bases, and 7 bases lay in between. CDR3 coding DNA: TGCGCCAGCAGCCCGGGTACTAACTATGGCTACACCTTC. This encodes CASSPGTNYGYTF.

The chain has TRBV19 and TRBJ1-1; tentative D call: TRBD1 (6 bases). V lost 7 bases and J lost 3, with 12 bases in between. Germline V gene data show CDR1 as LNHDA and CDR2 as SQIVND (reference sequence). The CDR3 loop spans 13 amino acids. The chain's CDR3 is CASTMRGDTEAFF. The CDR3 DNA is TGTGCCAGTACAATGAGGGGGGACACTGAAGCTTTCTTT.

The chain couples TRBV21-1 to TRBJ1-6; whether TRBD1, the table's D call, matches the DNA was not checked. TRBV21-1 is a recognized pseudogene. The CDR3 loop spans 16 amino acids. CDR3 nucleotides: TGTGCCAGCAGCACCCTTATGCGACAGATGGACTCACCCCTCCACTTT. Translated: CASSTLMRQMDSPLHF.